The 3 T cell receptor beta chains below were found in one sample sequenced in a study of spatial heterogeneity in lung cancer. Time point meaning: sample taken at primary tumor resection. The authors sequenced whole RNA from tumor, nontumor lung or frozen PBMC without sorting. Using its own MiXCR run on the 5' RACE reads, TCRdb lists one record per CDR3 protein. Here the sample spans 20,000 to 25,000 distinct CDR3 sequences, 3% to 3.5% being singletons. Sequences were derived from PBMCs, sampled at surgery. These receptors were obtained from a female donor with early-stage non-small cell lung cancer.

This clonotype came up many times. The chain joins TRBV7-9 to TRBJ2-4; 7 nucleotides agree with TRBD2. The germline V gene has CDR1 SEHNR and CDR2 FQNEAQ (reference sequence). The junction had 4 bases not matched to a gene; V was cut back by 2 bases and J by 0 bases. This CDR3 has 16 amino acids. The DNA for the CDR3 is TGTGCCAGCAGCTTATTTCTAGCGGCAGCCAAAAACATTCAGTACTTC. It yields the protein CASSLFLAAAKNIQYF.

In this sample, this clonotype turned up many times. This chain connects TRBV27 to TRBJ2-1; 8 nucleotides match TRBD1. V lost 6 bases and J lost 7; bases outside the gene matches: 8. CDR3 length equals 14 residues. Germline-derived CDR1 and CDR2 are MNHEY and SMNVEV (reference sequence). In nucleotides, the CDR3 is TGTGCCAGCAGCCCCCGGACAGGGATGAATGAGCAGTTCTTC. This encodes CASSPRTGMNEQFF.

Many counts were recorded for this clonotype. Written as DNA, the CDR3 is TGCAGCGTTGGTGGCTCAGGCCCCAATCAGCCCCAGCATTTT. Translating it yields CSVGGSGPNQPQHF. V is TRBV29-1 and J is TRBJ1-5; unclear D gene. The length of the CDR3 is 14 residues. CDR1 and CDR2 from the germline V gene are SQVTM and ANQGSEA. Trimming took off 4 bases at V and 3 bases at J, with 13 bases between the two ends.